One sample yielded the 17 T cell receptor beta chains listed below, sequenced in a study of blood T cell repertoires in COVID-19. Profiling relied on immunoSEQ multiplex PCR, and the TCRdb table lists in-frame clones only, not all of them. The table shows about 140,000 clones, with over 60% occurring only once. The material sequenced was PBMCs or T cells enriched from blood (not recorded which). The receptors originated from a woman aged 45-59 years who had recovered from COVID-19.

The chain couples TRBV5-1 to TRBJ2-7; TRBD2 aligns across 10 bases. Trimming cost V 1 base and J 7 bases; bases outside gene matches: 8. The CDR3 consists of 15 residues. Germline CDR1 and CDR2: SGHRS and YFSETQ. The CDR3 loop reads CASSLFLAGDGEQYF. In DNA, the CDR3 is TGCGCCAGCAGCTTGTTCCTAGCGGGAGATGGGGAGCAGTACTTC. Complete variable domain (other parts from reference TRBV5-1 and TRBJ2-7): KAGVTQTPRYLIKTRGQQVTLSCSPISGHRSVSWYQQTPGQGLQFLFEYFSETQRNKGNFPGRFSGRQFSNSRSEMNVSTLELGDSALYLCASSLFLAGDGEQYFGPGTRLTVT.

The rearrangement links TRBV28 to TRBJ2-1; 7 bases are shared with TRBD2. Germline CDR1 reads MDHEN; CDR2 reads SYDVKM. This CDR3 has 15 amino acids. J gave up 7 bases and V 2 bases, and 8 bases lay outside the gene matches. This CDR3 is CASSLTGGLRNEQFF. As DNA, the CDR3 is TGTGCCAGCAGTTTAACGGGGGGTTTACGGAATGAGCAGTTCTTC. Full variable domain (remainder filled in from reference TRBV28 and TRBJ2-1): DVKVTQSSRYLVKRTGEKVFLECVQDMDHENMFWYRQDPGLGLRLIYFSYDVKMKEKGDIPEGYSVSREKKERFSLILESASTNQTSMYLCASSLTGGLRNEQFFGPGTRLTVL.

In nucleotides, the CDR3 is TGCGCCAGCCCCCCGAACTATAGCAATCAGCCCCAGCATTTT. This codes for CASPPNYSNQPQHF. V is TRBV5-1 and J is TRBJ1-5; D unresolved. CDR3 size: 14 residues. Trimming took 7 bases from V and 0 from J, leaving 11 bases between them. Germline CDR1 reads SGHRS; CDR2 reads YFSETQ. The whole variable domain, filled in from reference TRBV5-1 and TRBJ1-5, reads KAGVTQTPRYLIKTRGQQVTLSCSPISGHRSVSWYQQTPGQGLQFLFEYFSETQRNKGNFPGRFSGRQFSNSRSEMNVSTLELGDSALYLCASPPNYSNQPQHFGDGTRLSIL.

This chain links TRBV5-1 with TRBJ2-5, with D tentatively TRBD2 (6 bases). Between the trimmed V and J ends, which lost 3 bases and 4 bases, there was a span of 13 bases. The CDR3 length is 14 residues. Looked up from germline, CDR1 is SGHRS and CDR2 is YFSETQ. The CDR3 sequence: CASSSGRQGETQYF. In DNA, the CDR3 is TGCGCCAGCAGCTCGGGGAGGCAGGGAGAGACCCAGTACTTC.

This clone appeared a single time. The same CDR3 arises from other DNA sequences in this sample as well. The rearrangement joins TRBV18 to TRBJ1-1; TRBD1 is a possible D gene (6 bases). Looked up from germline, CDR1 is KGHSH and CDR2 is LQKENI. CDR3 size: 14 residues. Trimming shortened V by 1 base and J by 4 bases, and 10 bases separated the two germline ends. DNA for the CDR3: TGTGCCAGCTCACCACAAGGGGGATCCACTGAAGCTTTCTTT. Translated: CASSPQGGSTEAFF.

The chain employs TRBV3-1 (or the pseudogene TRBV3-2) and TRBJ2-1, with TRBD2 matching over 8 bases. The CDR3 contains 13 residues. V shed 4 bases, J shed 10 bases, and the junction held 6 bases outside the gene matches. CDR1 LGHDT and CDR2 YNNKEL come from the germline V gene (reference sequence). The CDR3 coding sequence is TGTGCCAGCAGCCTCGGGACTAGTCAGGAGCAGTTCTTC. This sequence encodes CASSLGTSQEQFF.

The chain joins TRBV5-6 to TRBJ2-5, with D possibly matching TRBD1 (6 bases). Between the trimmed V and J ends, which lost 1 base and 2 bases, there was a span of 12 bases. This CDR3 is built from 15 residues. Germline V gene sequence: CDR1 SGHDT, CDR2 YYEEEE. The CDR3 nucleotides are TGTGCCAGCAGCTTGCCTCTGGACAGTCAAGAGACCCAGTACTTC. Translating it yields CASSLPLDSQETQYF.

This chain joins TRBV11-2 and TRBJ2-7, with 9 bases fitting TRBD1. The V gene end was trimmed by 6 bases and the J gene end by 1 base; junction bases not matched to a gene: 7. The CDR3 has 15 residues. Germline CDR1 is SGHAT and CDR2 is FQNNGV. The CDR3 sequence: CASRPDRGDSYEQYF. In DNA form, the CDR3 reads TGTGCCAGCAGGCCCGACAGGGGGGATTCCTACGAGCAGTACTTC.

This clone was observed a single time. The J gene is TRBJ2-2, the V gene TRBV19; TRBD1 matches 9 bases. The CDR3 covers 14 residues. CDR1 and CDR2 (germline): LNHDA, SQIVND (reference sequence). Trimming cost V 6 bases and J 1 base; bases outside gene matches: 0. The CDR3 coding sequence is TGTGCCAGTAGGGACAGGGGGAACACCGGGGAGCTGTTTTTT. It is translated as CASRDRGNTGELFF. Together with reference TRBV19 and TRBJ2-2, the CDR3 gives the full variable domain: DGGITQSPKYLFRKEGQNVTLSCEQNLNHDAMYWYRQDPGQGLRLIYYSQIVNDFQKGDIAEGYSVSREKKESFPLTVTSAQKNPTAFYLCASRDRGNTGELFFGEGSRLTVL.

The chain carries TRBV5-4 and TRBJ2-2, with D maybe TRBD1 (7 bases). V lost 2 bases and J lost 6, with 14 bases in between. Germline V lookup: CDR1 SGHNT, CDR2 YYREEE (reference sequence). The CDR3 totals 15 residues. The CDR3 bases are TGTGCCAGCAGCTTAAACAGGGGAGGACCCGGGGAGCTGTTTTTT. Protein product: CASSLNRGGPGELFF. The full variable domain, its missing parts supplied by reference TRBV5-4 and TRBJ2-2, is ETGVTQSPTHLIKTRGQQVTLRCSSQSGHNTVSWYQQALGQGPQFIFQYYREEENGRGNFPPRFSGLQFPNYSSELNVNALELDDSALYLCASSLNRGGPGELFFGEGSRLTVL.

The rearrangement uses TRBV14 and TRBJ2-1; TRBD2 matches 8 bases. The CDR3 is 16 amino acids. V lost 1 base to trimming and J lost 6 bases; unmatched junction nucleotides: 8. Germline V gene sequence: CDR1 SGHDN, CDR2 FVKESK. As DNA, the CDR3 is TGTGCCAGCAGCCAAGGTGGCGCCGGGGGGGGCAATGAGCAGTTCTTC. It translates to CASSQGGAGGGNEQFF.

V gene TRBV2 combines with J gene TRBJ2-1; no firm D call. V gave up 2 bases and J gave up 0 bases, with 11 bases separating them. CDR1 SNHLY and CDR2 FYNNEI come from the germline V gene. The CDR3 is 16 residues long. DNA of the CDR3: TGTGCCAGCAGTGAAACAGTGCCGAGCTCCTACAATGAGCAGTTCTTC. Translation gives CASSETVPSSYNEQFF.

The gene calls are TRBV5-4 and TRBJ2-1, with TRBD1 identical over 9 bases. V shed 0 bases and J 6 bases; nucleotides not matched to a gene: 4. The CDR3 length is 15 residues. Germline V CDR1 and CDR2: SGHNT, YYREEE (reference sequence). CDR3: CASSLGDRVINEQFF. CDR3 DNA: TGTGCCAGCAGCTTGGGGGACAGGGTGATCAATGAGCAGTTCTTC.

The chain carries TRBV28 and TRBJ1-5; D possibly corresponds to TRBD1 (6 bases). V lost 4 bases to trimming and J lost 4 bases, with 14 bases between them. Per the germline V gene, CDR1 is MDHEN and CDR2 is SYDVKM. The CDR3 consists of 15 residues. The CDR3 DNA sequence: TGTGCCAGCAGTTCTCCCGGACAGCAGAATCAGCCCCAGCATTTT. As protein: CASSSPGQQNQPQHF.

The chain carries TRBV18 and TRBJ2-7; D is uncertain. CDR1 is KGHSH, CDR2 LQKENI, per germline. V was cut by 6 bases and J by 3 bases, with 9 bases left in between. The CDR3 length is 12 residues. The CDR3 DNA is TGTGCCAGCTCCAGCGATAGCTACGAGCAGTACTTC. Protein sequence: CASSSDSYEQYF.

This rearrangement joins TRBV7-9 to TRBJ1-3; D is perhaps TRBD1 (5 bases). Germline V gene data show CDR1 as SEHNR and CDR2 as FQNEAQ (reference sequence). V was shortened by 5 bases and J by 1 base, with 12 bases between the two germline ends. The CDR3 is 15 residues long. CDR3 residues: CASSQGLMSGNTIYF. The CDR3 DNA is TGTGCCAGCAGCCAGGGACTGATGTCTGGAAACACCATATATTTT. Full variable domain (missing parts from reference TRBV7-9 and TRBJ1-3): DTGVSQNPRHKITKRGQNVTFRCDPISEHNRLYWYRQTLGQGPEFLTYFQNEAQLEKSRLLSDRFSAERPKGSFSTLEIQRTEQGDSAMYLCASSQGLMSGNTIYFGEGSWLTVV.

This clone occurred a few times. The chain is built from TRBV30 and TRBJ1-1; D is uncertain. CDR1 and CDR2 from the germline V gene are GTSNPN and SVGIG (reference sequence). CDR3 length: 15 amino acids. Trimming shortened V by 5 bases and J by 1 base, and 17 bases separated the two germline ends. The CDR3 DNA is TGTGCCTGGTCGGGAAGTCGGATCCGGAACACTGAAGCTTTCTTT. This sequence encodes CAWSGSRIRNTEAFF.